The next 3 T cell receptor beta chains were all read from a single sample in a study of OX40 agonist ivuxolimab in advanced cancers. TCRdb keeps only in-frame clones here, not all; method: immunoSEQ multiplex PCR. This sample has roughly 67,000 clones, with roughly 85% found just once. The specimen comprised CD4+ or CD8+ T cells sorted from blood, sampled in a trial of the OX40 agonist ivuxolimab. The receptors come from an adult with an advanced solid tumor such as melanoma, head and neck, liver or kidney cancer.

This clone has only a few counts. The chain couples TRBV19 to TRBJ2-1; 8 bases match TRBD1. V was pared by 7 bases and J by 2 bases, with 7 bases of the junction left unmatched. CDR3 length: 15 residues. CDR1 LNHDA and CDR2 SQIVND come from the germline V gene (reference sequence). CDR3 region: CASTRTGFTYNEQFF. As DNA, the CDR3 is TGTGCCAGTACTAGGACAGGGTTTACCTACAATGAGCAGTTCTTC.

This chain connects TRBV27 to TRBJ1-2; TRBD1 matches at 11 bases. CDR3 length: 17 amino acids. V lost 5 bases, J lost 6 bases, and 14 bases stayed unmatched. The germline V gene has CDR1 MNHEY and CDR2 SMNVEV (reference sequence). The CDR3 sequence: CASSRTPTGTGGNGYTF. CDR3 nucleotide sequence: TGTGCCAGCAGTCGAACACCCACCGGGACAGGGGGTAATGGCTACACCTTC.

The chain links TRBV2 to TRBJ2-2; 9 bases map to TRBD2. Germline loops: CDR1 SNHLY, CDR2 FYNNEI. Trimming removed 6 bases from V and 1 base from J; junction bases left unmatched: 6. This CDR3 region has 16 residues. In DNA form, the CDR3 reads TGTGCCAGCAGCTTTAGCGGGGGAGGGAACACCGGGGAGCTGTTTTTT. It translates to CASSFSGGGNTGELFF.